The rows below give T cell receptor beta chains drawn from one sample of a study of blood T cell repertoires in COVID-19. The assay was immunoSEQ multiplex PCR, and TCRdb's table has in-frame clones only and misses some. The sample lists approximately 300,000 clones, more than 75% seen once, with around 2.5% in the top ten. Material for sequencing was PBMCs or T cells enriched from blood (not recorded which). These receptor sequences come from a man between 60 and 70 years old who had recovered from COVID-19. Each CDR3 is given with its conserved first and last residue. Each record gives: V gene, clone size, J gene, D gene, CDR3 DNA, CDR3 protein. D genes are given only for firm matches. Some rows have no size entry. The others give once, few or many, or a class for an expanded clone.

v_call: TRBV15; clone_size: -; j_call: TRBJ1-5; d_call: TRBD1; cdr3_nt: TGTGCCACCAGTTCAGGAAAACAGGGGAATCAGCCCCAGCATTTT; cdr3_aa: CATSSGKQGNQPQHF
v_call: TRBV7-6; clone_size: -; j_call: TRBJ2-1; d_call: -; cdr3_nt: TGTGCCAGCAGCTACTCGGACATGGCTCGGGAGCAGTTCTTC; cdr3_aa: CASSYSDMAREQFF
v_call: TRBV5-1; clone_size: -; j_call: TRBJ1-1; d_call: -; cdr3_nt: TGCGCCAGCAGCTTGGGAGACTCTGAAGCTTTCTTT; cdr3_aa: CASSLGDSEAFF
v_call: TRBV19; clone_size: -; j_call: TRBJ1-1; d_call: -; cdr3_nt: TGTGCCAGTAGTCTACTACGGAACACTGAAGCTTTCTTT; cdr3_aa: CASSLLRNTEAFF
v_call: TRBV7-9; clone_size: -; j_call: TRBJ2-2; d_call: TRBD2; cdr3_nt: TGTGCCAGCAGCCAGGGGCTAGCGGGCCCCGGGGAGCTGTTTTTT; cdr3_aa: CASSQGLAGPGELFF
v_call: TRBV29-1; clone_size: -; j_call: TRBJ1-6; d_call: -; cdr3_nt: TGCAGCGCTAAGACAGGTTCCAATTCACCCCTCCACTTT; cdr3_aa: CSAKTGSNSPLHF
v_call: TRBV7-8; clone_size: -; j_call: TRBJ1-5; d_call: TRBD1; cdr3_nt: TGTGCCAGCAGCTTAGCCGACAGGGGGAAGGTTTTCAGGCAGCCCCAGCATTTT; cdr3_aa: CASSLADRGKVFRQPQHF
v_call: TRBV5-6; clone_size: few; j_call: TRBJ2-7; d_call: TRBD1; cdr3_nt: TGTGCCAGCAGCAGAAGACCGGGACAGCAAGCCTACGAGCAGTACTTC; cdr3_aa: CASSRRPGQQAYEQYF
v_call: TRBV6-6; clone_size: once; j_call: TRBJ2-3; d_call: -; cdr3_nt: TGTGCCAGTAGCAGCACAGATACGCAGTATTTT; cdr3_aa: CASSSTDTQYF
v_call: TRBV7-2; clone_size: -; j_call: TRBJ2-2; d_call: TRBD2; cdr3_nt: TGTGCCAGCACCTCCCTAAGCGGGACTAGCGTTCCCGGGGAGCTGTTTTTT; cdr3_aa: CASTSLSGTSVPGELFF